This T cell receptor (beta chain) was captured by sequencing in a study of T cells in narcolepsy (dated by TCRdb to the late 2010s). With respect to the entire study: Patients with narcolepsy type 1 or type 2 (NT1, NT2) and healthy control donors were enrolled in the study. To look for autoreactive T cells in narcolepsy patients that target self-antigens of hypocretin neurons (hypocretin, TRIB2), the study used TCR Vbeta sequencing to follow clonotypes in blood and CSF. Results the study describes overall, beyond this receptor: HCRT-specific and TRIB2-specific autoreactive clonotypes were highlighted in plots that compared CD4+ T cell clonotypes in CSF versus blood from the same patient. According to the report, autoreactive clonotypes were detected serially in the blood of the same patients and of different patients, but not in healthy controls. Certain blood memory CD4+ repertoires from patients and controls had no sequences that matched autoreactive T cell clones. Patients and controls had similar numbers of sequenced blood memory CD4+ clonotypes, with averages of approximately 40,000 in patients and 33,354 in controls.

The CDR3 covers 16 residues, taking in both the cysteine and the phenylalanine. Only the CDR3 region is kept as DNA, spanning 48 bases read in frame from base 1. Via the germline V gene (reference sequence), CDR1 is LNHNV and CDR2 YYDKDF. V and J are trimmed by 3 bases and 0 bases, and the gene matches miss 4 bases of the junction. For TCR Vbeta sequencing, memory CD4+ T cells were sorted ex vivo from the peripheral blood of narcolepsy patients and healthy controls. The library was built by means of the immunoSEQ multiplex PCR assay. Sourced from immuneACCESS, this table was stored by TCRdb with only in-frame sequences that have V and J called. A share of the clones is absent; for the studies checked, an unresolved V gene accounts for under half, and the remainder has no known explanation. The sample includes some 30,000 clones, with around 83% observed a single time. The top ten clones comprise around 0.7% of the sample.

Of note for this clone: The specificity of this receptor is unknown. No per-base quality is available; no much larger clone lies one base away.

The clonotype comes from a human donor in good health. The sequenced sample was memory (CD45RA-) CD4+ T cells from blood. What this sample's cell subset or site label stands for: memory T cells sorted ex vivo from peripheral blood. The chain is encoded by TRBV15 joined to TRBJ2-7; 11 nucleotides in the junction match TRBD2. The CDR3 loop reads CATSSQLAGASYEQYF. The sequence in DNA is TGTGCCACCAGCAGTCAACTAGCGGGGGCCTCCTACGAGCAGTACTTC. The full variable domain, with segments outside the CDR3 supplied by the reference TRBV15 and TRBJ2-7 proteins, appears as DAMVIQNPRYQVTQFGKPVTLSCSQTLNHNVMYWYQQKSSQAPKLLFHYYDKDFNNEADTPDNFQSRRPNTSFCFLDIRSPGLGDTAMYLCATSSQLAGASYEQYFGPGTRLTVT.